These 21 T cell receptor beta chains were all obtained from the same sample, sequenced in a study of CD4 and CD8 cells across lung adenocarcinoma regions. TCRdb redid the calling of the PCR reads with MiXCR, one entry per CDR3 protein. In the table there are 9,500 to 15,000 distinct CDR3 sequences, about 50% of which are singletons. Material for sequencing was CD8+ T cells from the margin of a lung tumor. The receptors come from a male donor with lung adenocarcinoma. The CD4 and CD8 labels of this study may be unreliable.

The chain couples TRBV6-1 to TRBJ2-5; D tentatively reads TRBD1 or TRBD2 (5 bases each). The DNA end lines up better with TRBJ2-7; the J call may be wrong. Germline CDR1 is MNHNS and CDR2 is SASEGT. The length of the CDR3 is 12 residues. DNA of the CDR3: TGTGCCAGCATGCAGGGAGCCCACGAGCAGTACTTC. Translated: CASMQGAHEQYF.

This clonotype was detected many times. The rearrangement links TRBV7-2 to TRBJ2-5, with D perhaps TRBD1 or TRBD2 (5 bases each). The germline V gene encodes CDR1 SGHTA and CDR2 FQGNSA. The CDR3 sequence is 15 residues long. V was pared by 2 bases and J by 11 bases, with 21 bases between. CDR3: CASSLQGGLGDEQYF. The CDR3 DNA reads TGTGCCAGCAGCTTACAGGGCGGGCTTGGGGATGAGCAGTACTTC.

This clonotype was detected many times. The chain uses TRBV6-1 and TRBJ2-2; the D is unclear. CDR1 is MNHNS and CDR2 is SASEGT in the germline V gene. The CDR3 has 17 residues. V was cut by 0 bases and J by 0 bases, with 11 bases left in between. Written as DNA, the CDR3 is TGTGCCAGCAGTGAAGCGGGTCAGGACGCGAACACCGGGGAGCTGTTTTTT. Its translation: CASSEAGQDANTGELFF.

This clonotype showed up just a few times. The chain employs TRBV7-8 and TRBJ2-1, with unresolved D. Germline assignment: CDR1 SGHVS and CDR2 FQNEAQ. This CDR3 is built from 12 residues. Trimming stripped 5 bases from V and 10 bases from J, with 12 bases between. In nucleotides, the CDR3 is TGTGCCAGCAGCAACGATCCCTCCGAGCAGTTCTTC. This encodes CASSNDPSEQFF.

The chain uses TRBV15 and TRBJ2-2; 7 bases fit TRBD1. The CDR3 runs 15 residues. Losses at the gene ends were 0 bases for V and 6 bases for J; bases not matched to a gene: 4. Germline V gene sequence: CDR1 LNHNV, CDR2 YYDKDF (reference sequence). The chain's CDR3 is CATSRDRGGSGELFF. As DNA, the CDR3 is TGTGCCACCAGCAGAGATCGAGGGGGCTCCGGGGAGCTGTTTTTT.

This clonotype turned up a few times. This chain joins TRBV6-1 and TRBJ2-1; 9 bases map to TRBD2. CDR1 is MNHNS and CDR2 is SASEGT in the germline V gene. This CDR3 has 16 amino acids. V dropped 3 bases and J dropped 6; count of bases not matched to a gene: 9. DNA of the CDR3: TGTGCCAGCAGTGAGGTTAGCGGGAGAAGTTCCAATGAGCAGTTCTTC. This gives the protein CASSEVSGRSSNEQFF.

In regard to this clonotype: Germline and junction disagree at one end, which may indicate a read error. The gene calls are TRBV27 and TRBJ2-3; the match to TRBD2 covers 9 bases. Germline V CDR1 and CDR2: MNHEY, SMNVEV (reference sequence). The CDR3 has 16 residues. CDR3 protein: CACAGGGGWDTETQYF. DNA for the CDR3: TGTGCCTGCGCGGGCGGGGGGGGATGGGACACAGAGACGCAGTACTTT.

This clonotype was seen more than once but under ten times. The rearrangement joins TRBV5-1 to TRBJ2-3; 11 bases agree with TRBD2. This CDR3 has 18 residues. Germline loops: CDR1 SGHRS, CDR2 YFSETQ. With V trimmed by 4 bases and J by 6 bases, 16 bases remained unmatched. The CDR3 bases are TGCGCCAGCAGCATTAGGAGCCGACTAGCGGGATTTTTTGATACGCAGTATTTT. Encoded protein: CASSIRSRLAGFFDTQYF.

A note on this clonotype: The conserved closing phenylalanine or tryptophan is absent in this CDR3, likely reflecting a read error. The rearrangement uses TRBV27 and TRBJ2-5; D possibly uses TRBD1 or TRBD2 (5 bases each). Germline CDR1 and CDR2: MNHEY and SMNVEV (reference sequence). This CDR3 spans 13 amino acids. Trimming left V 5 bases short and J 7 bases short, with 14 bases between. The CDR3 coding sequence is TGTGCCAGCAGTCTCGGGACGGGTATGACCCAGTACTCG. Translating gives CASSLGTGMTQYS.

The chain is built from TRBV30 and TRBJ2-3; D is uncertain. The tail of the sequence fits TRBJ2-7 better, so the J call may be wrong. The CDR3 runs 13 residues. Germline lookup yields CDR1 GTSNPN and CDR2 SVGIG (reference sequence). CDR3: CAWSVTVSYEQYF. DNA for the CDR3: TGTGCCTGGAGTGTAACAGTCTCCTACGAGCAGTACTTC.

The table lists this clonotype with a few counts. The chain has TRBV20-1 and TRBJ1-1; D remains unclear. Germline CDR1 is DFQATT and CDR2 is SNEGSKA (reference sequence). Trimming cost V 0 bases and J 5 bases, with 16 bases left between them. The CDR3 totals 15 residues. The CDR3 bases are TGCAGTGCTAGAGATTTTGCGAGACTTGGGACTGAAGCTTTCTTT. Translating it yields CSARDFARLGTEAFF.

In this sample, this clonotype turned up many times. This sequence joins TRBV6-5 and TRBJ2-1, with D hard to call. The V end lost 5 bases, the J end lost 6 bases, and 8 bases lay between the germline ends. Germline CDR1 reads MNHEY; CDR2 reads SVGAGI. This CDR3 comprises 12 residues. In DNA, the CDR3 is TGTGCCAGCAGTCACCAGGCCAATGAGCAGTTCTTC. This encodes CASSHQANEQFF.

This clonotype has more than one count but fewer than ten. This rearrangement joins TRBV11-1 to TRBJ2-5, with 16 bases that match TRBD2. From germline, CDR1 is SGHAT and CDR2 FQDESV (reference sequence). The CDR3 length is 17 residues. Trimming cost V 4 bases and J 5 bases; bases outside gene matches: 7. CDR3 sequence (DNA): TGTGCCAGCAGCTCCGGGACTAGCGGGGGGGCCGGGGAGACCCAGTACTTC. It is translated as CASSSGTSGGAGETQYF.

This clonotype has a count of ten or more. The rearrangement links TRBV27 to TRBJ2-5; TRBD1 aligns across 8 bases. Trimming at V came to 5 bases and at J to 1 base, leaving 6 bases not matched to a gene. This CDR3 has 15 amino acids. The germline gives CDR1 MNHEY, CDR2 SMNVEV (reference sequence). The CDR3 DNA is TGTGCCAGCAGTCCCTTTGACAGGGGCCAAGAGACCCAGTACTTC. Translation: CASSPFDRGQETQYF.

V usage is TRBV6-2 or TRBV6-3 and J usage is TRBJ2-2, with 8 nucleotides matching TRBD2. Germline trimming cut 6 bases from V and 10 bases from J; bases unmatched to any gene: 13. Germline V gives CDR1 MNHEY, CDR2 SVGEGT. The CDR3 has 15 amino acids. This chain's CDR3 is CASRRAGASSEELFF. The CDR3 nucleotides are TGTGCCAGCAGAAGAGCGGGAGCCTCGAGTGAGGAGCTGTTTTTT.

In this sample, this clonotype turned up many times. This rearrangement joins TRBV6-5 to TRBJ2-7, with D uncertain. Germline CDR1 MNHEY, CDR2 SVGAGI. The CDR3 has 14 residues. V lost 4 bases and J 0 bases, leaving 10 bases between the germline ends. CDR3 region: CASSLSVSSYEQYF. The DNA of the CDR3 is TGTGCCAGCAGTTTATCAGTAAGCTCCTACGAGCAGTACTTC.

This clonotype was seen a few times. This chain connects TRBV27 to TRBJ2-5; 7 bases line up with TRBD2. Germline values: CDR1 MNHEY, CDR2 SMNVEV (reference sequence). The CDR3 has 15 amino acids. The V gene end was trimmed by 4 bases and the J gene end by 1 base; junction bases not matched to a gene: 6. This CDR3 is CASSYGTTFQETQYF. In DNA form, the CDR3 reads TGTGCCAGCAGTTACGGGACTACCTTCCAAGAGACCCAGTACTTC.

The chain carries TRBV6-1 and TRBJ2-3; TRBD1 or TRBD2 may be the D gene (5 bases each). This CDR3 comprises 15 residues. The V end was cut by 4 bases, the J end by 9 bases, with 20 bases between. Germline CDR1 MNHNS, CDR2 SASEGT. DNA of the CDR3: TGTGCCAGCAGTGCGGAGAGGGGAGCCACAAACACGCAGTATTTT. Protein: CASSAERGATNTQYF.

This clonotype was seen only a few times. Germline and junction disagree at one end, which may indicate a read error. The rearrangement uses TRBV27 and TRBJ2-3, with a weak D call TRBD2 (7 bases). CDR3 length: 16 residues. Germline V gene data show CDR1 as MNHEY and CDR2 as SMNVEV (reference sequence). This CDR3 is CASAGGGGWGPDTQYF. CDR3 sequence (DNA): TGTGCCAGCGCGGGCGGCGGGGGCTGGGGCCCAGATACGCAGTACTTT.

A remark on this clonotype: At one end the junction does not follow the germline gene, possibly because of a read error. The CDR3 spells CASSEWALAKDTQYF. CDR3 sequence (DNA): TGTGCCAGCAGCGAATGGGCCCTAGCCAAAGACACTCAGTACTTT. V and J are TRBV6-1 and TRBJ2-4; D may be TRBD2 (5 bases). This CDR3 contains 15 residues. Per germline, CDR1 MNHNS and CDR2 SASEGT.

This chain connects TRBV6-1 to TRBJ2-4; 10 nucleotides align to TRBD2. The CDR3 extends over 17 amino acids. CDR1 MNHNS and CDR2 SASEGT come from the germline V gene. V lost 1 base to trimming and J lost 15 bases; unmatched junction nucleotides: 18. The CDR3 sequence: CASSEGLRDLAGVSPYF. The CDR3 DNA is TGTGCCAGCAGTGAAGGGCTTCGGGACCTAGCGGGAGTTTCCCCGTACTTC.